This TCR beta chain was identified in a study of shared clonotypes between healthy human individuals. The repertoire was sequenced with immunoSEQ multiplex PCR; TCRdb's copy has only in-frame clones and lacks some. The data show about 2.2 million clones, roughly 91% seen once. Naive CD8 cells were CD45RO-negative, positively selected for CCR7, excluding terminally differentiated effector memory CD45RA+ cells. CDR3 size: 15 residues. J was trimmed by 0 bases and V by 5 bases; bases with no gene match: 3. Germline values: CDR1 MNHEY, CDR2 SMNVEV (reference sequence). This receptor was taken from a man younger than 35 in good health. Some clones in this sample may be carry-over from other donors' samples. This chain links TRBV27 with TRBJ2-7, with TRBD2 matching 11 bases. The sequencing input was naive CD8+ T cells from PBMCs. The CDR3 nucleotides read TGTGCCAGCAGTGTAGCGGGAGGGAGCTCCTACGAGCAGTACTTC. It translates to CASSVAGGSSYEQYF.